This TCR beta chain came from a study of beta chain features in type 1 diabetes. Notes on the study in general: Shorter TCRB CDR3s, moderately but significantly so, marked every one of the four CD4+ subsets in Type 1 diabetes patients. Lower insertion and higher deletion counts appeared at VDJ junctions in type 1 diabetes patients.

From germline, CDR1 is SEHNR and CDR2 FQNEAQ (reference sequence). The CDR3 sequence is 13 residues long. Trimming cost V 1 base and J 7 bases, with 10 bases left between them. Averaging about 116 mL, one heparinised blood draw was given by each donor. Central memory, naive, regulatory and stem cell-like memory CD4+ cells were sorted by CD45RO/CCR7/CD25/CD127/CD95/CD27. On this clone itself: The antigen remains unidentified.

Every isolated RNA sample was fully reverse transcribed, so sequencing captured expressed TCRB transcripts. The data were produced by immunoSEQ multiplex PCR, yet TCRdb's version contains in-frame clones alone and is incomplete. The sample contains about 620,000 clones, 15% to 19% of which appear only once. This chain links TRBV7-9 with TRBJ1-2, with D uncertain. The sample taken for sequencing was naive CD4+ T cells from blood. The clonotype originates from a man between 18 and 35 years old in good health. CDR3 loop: CASSLEREGGYTF. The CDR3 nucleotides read TGTGCCAGCAGCTTAGAACGGGAGGGTGGCTACACCTTC. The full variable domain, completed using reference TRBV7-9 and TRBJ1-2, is DTGVSQNPRHKITKRGQNVTFRCDPISEHNRLYWYRQTLGQGPEFLTYFQNEAQLEKSRLLSDRFSAERPKGSFSTLEIQRTEQGDSAMYLCASSLEREGGYTFGSGTRLTVV.